Shown below are 23 T cell receptor beta chains from a single sample sequenced in a study of T-cell reconstitution after alpha-beta-depleted transplantation in children. Preparation of the TCRbeta library used unique molecular identifiers. TCRdb reprocessed the PCR reads with MiXCR, giving one entry per CDR3 protein. The sample consists of 440,000 or so distinct CDR3 sequences, around 46% of them appearing once. The material sequenced was PBMCs, taken before TCRalphabeta/CD19-depleted stem cell transplant. The receptors stem from a girl aged 2-15 years with aplastic anemia, due to receive a stem cell transplant.

This clonotype has a count of ten or more. The chain has TRBV6-5 and TRBJ2-7; no firm D call. The germline V gene has CDR1 MNHEY and CDR2 SVGAGI. Trimming pared 0 bases from V and 0 bases from J, leaving 12 bases between. CDR3 length equals 16 residues. CDR3 coding DNA: TGTGCCAGCAGTTACTCCGGCCAGTGGGGCTCCTACGAGCAGTACTTC. It yields the protein CASSYSGQWGSYEQYF.

The chain has TRBV6-4 and TRBJ2-1, with D perhaps matching TRBD1 (6 bases). The length of the CDR3 is 15 residues. The V gene lost 2 bases and the J gene lost 0 bases, with 8 bases spanning the gap. Germline V gives CDR1 MRHNA, CDR2 SNTAGT. The CDR3, as DNA: TGTGCCAGCAGTGACGGGGGCCACTCCTACAATGAGCAGTTCTTC. This gives the protein CASSDGGHSYNEQFF.

This clonotype came up a few times. The chain links TRBV12-3 or TRBV12-4 to TRBJ1-3; D call uncertain. Trimming took off 7 bases at V and 0 bases at J, with 10 bases between the two ends. The CDR3 has 14 amino acids. Written as DNA, the CDR3 is TGTGCCAGCATGTCGGGCCTCTCTGGAAACACCATATATTTT. The encoded protein is CASMSGLSGNTIYF.

A few counts support this clonotype. This rearrangement joins TRBV18 to TRBJ1-4; D call uncertain. The ends were cut back, 6 bases at V and 0 bases at J, with 8 bases in the middle. The CDR3 sequence is 14 residues long. The germline V gene encodes CDR1 KGHSH and CDR2 LQKENI. CDR3 nucleotide sequence: TGTGCCAGCTCTCCCGCCTCAACTAATGAAAAACTGTTTTTT. Its translation: CASSPASTNEKLFF.

This clonotype was counted ten times or more. The J gene is TRBJ2-7, the V gene TRBV10-3; TRBD2 might be the D (6 bases). Germline lookup yields CDR1 ENHRY and CDR2 SYGVKD. V was shortened by 5 bases and J by 0 bases, with 14 bases between the two germline ends. The CDR3 sequence is 15 residues long. In DNA, the CDR3 is TGTGCCATCAGTAAAGGCGGGACCTACTCCTACGAGCAGTACTTC. Residues: CAISKGGTYSYEQYF.

This clonotype was counted ten times or more. The V gene is TRBV10-3, the J gene TRBJ2-3; TRBD2 aligns across 13 bases. CDR3 length: 16 residues. Trimming cost V 11 bases and J 5 bases; bases outside gene matches: 13. The germline CDR1 and CDR2 sequences are ENHRY and SYGVKD. This chain's CDR3 is CAFSQGLAGTIDTQYF. CDR3 nucleotides: TGTGCCTTCTCTCAGGGACTAGCGGGAACCATAGATACGCAGTATTTT.

This clonotype appeared once. The chain has TRBV20-1 and TRBJ2-7; D perhaps matches TRBD1 (5 bases). This CDR3 has 13 amino acids. Between the trimmed V and J ends, which lost 6 bases and 2 bases, there was a span of 14 bases. The germline V gene has CDR1 DFQATT and CDR2 SNEGSKA (reference sequence). DNA of the CDR3: TGCAGTGCCGGAGCAGGGATAGCCTACGAGCAGTACTTC. It yields the protein CSAGAGIAYEQYF.

In this sample, this clonotype turned up a few times. J is TRBJ2-1 and V is TRBV20-1; D possibly uses TRBD1 or TRBD2 (5 bases each). Germline V gives CDR1 DFQATT, CDR2 SNEGSKA (reference sequence). The CDR3 sequence is 19 residues long. The germline V and J ends were trimmed by 0 bases and 0 bases, with 21 bases remaining between them. This chain's CDR3 is CSARDLEGTGVSSYNEQFF. The CDR3, as DNA: TGCAGTGCTAGAGACCTTGAGGGAACAGGCGTAAGCTCCTACAATGAGCAGTTCTTC.

This clonotype was counted many times. The rearrangement joins TRBV7-2 to TRBJ2-3; 11 positions match TRBD2. Per germline, CDR1 SGHTA and CDR2 FQGNSA. Trimming took 1 base from V and 11 from J; bases not matched to a gene: 11. This CDR3 has 16 amino acids. The CDR3 DNA reads as TGTGCCAGCAGCTTAGAGGCCGGGACTAGCGGTTTAGGGCAGTATTTT. Translation: CASSLEAGTSGLGQYF.

This clonotype was counted between two and nine times. V gene TRBV12-3 or TRBV12-4 combines with J gene TRBJ2-1, with TRBD2 matching 9 bases. The J segment lost 1 base and the V segment lost 3 bases, leaving 7 bases of the junction unmatched. The CDR3 is 17 residues long. The CDR3 is CASSFGREGLSYNEQFF. In nucleotides, the CDR3 is TGTGCCAGCAGTTTCGGGCGGGAGGGCCTTTCCTACAATGAGCAGTTCTTC.

The gene calls are TRBV6-5 and TRBJ2-3; TRBD2 matches 9 bases. This CDR3 contains 17 residues. Germline V gene sequence: CDR1 MNHEY, CDR2 SVGAGI. With V trimmed by 0 bases and J by 0 bases, 4 bases remained unmatched. The CDR3 coding sequence is TGTGCCAGCAGTTACTCAATAGCGGGGGCTAGCACAGATACGCAGTATTTT. This translates into CASSYSIAGASTDTQYF.

This clonotype was picked up one time. The CDR3 nucleotides are TGCAGTGCCAATCCGGAGAGCAATCAGCCCCAGCATTTT. Its translation: CSANPESNQPQHF. The chain couples TRBV20-1 to TRBJ1-5; D is unresolved. The V end lost 6 bases, the J end lost 1 base, and 10 bases lay between the germline ends. Germline CDR1 reads DFQATT; CDR2 reads SNEGSKA (reference sequence). CDR3 length equals 13 residues.

The genes are TRBV10-3 and TRBJ2-7, with D perhaps TRBD2 (6 bases). Trimming shortened V by 4 bases and J by 7 bases, and 14 bases separated the two germline ends. This CDR3 region has 13 residues. The germline V gene has CDR1 ENHRY and CDR2 SYGVKD. In DNA, the CDR3 is TGTGCCATCAGTGGGGCAGGCCGGGGGGAGCAGTACTTC. Translating it yields CAISGAGRGEQYF.

This clonotype was detected a few times. V usage is TRBV19 and J usage is TRBJ2-1, with D perhaps given as TRBD1 or TRBD2 (5 bases each). Germline CDR1 and CDR2: LNHDA and SQIVND (reference sequence). The CDR3 loop spans 13 amino acids. Trimming stripped 5 bases from V and 8 bases from J, with 13 bases between. The chain's CDR3 is CASSLGRPYEQFF. In DNA, the CDR3 is TGTGCCAGTAGTCTGGGACGCCCATATGAGCAGTTCTTC.

In this sample, this clonotype turned up many times. The chain joins TRBV27 to TRBJ2-7; the match to TRBD1 covers 8 bases. This CDR3 spans 16 amino acids. Germline CDR1 is MNHEY and CDR2 is SMNVEV (reference sequence). The V and J ends lost 0 bases and 3 bases, in that order; junction bases with no gene match: 7. The CDR3 sequence: CASSLSFVDRVYEQYF. Written as DNA, the CDR3 is TGTGCCAGCAGTTTATCATTCGTGGACAGGGTCTACGAGCAGTACTTC.

This clonotype was recorded many times. The J gene is TRBJ2-2, the V gene TRBV6-5; possible D gene TRBD2, 7 bases. CDR1 is MNHEY, CDR2 SVGAGI, per germline. Trimming took 4 bases from V and 5 from J, leaving 17 bases between them. The CDR3 runs 16 residues. The CDR3 DNA is TGTGCCAGCAGTTCTGGGGGGGGGGCGAGGACCGGGGAGCTGTTTTTT. Translated: CASSSGGGARTGELFF.

V and J are TRBV20-1 and TRBJ2-2; D remains unclear. Germline lookup yields CDR1 DFQATT and CDR2 SNEGSKA (reference sequence). V lost 3 bases and J lost 6, with 5 bases in between. The CDR3 spans 11 residues. The CDR3 sequence is CSASTPGELFF. Here the CDR3 DNA reads TGCAGTGCTAGCACACCCGGGGAGCTGTTTTTT.

A few counts support this clonotype. The V and J genes are TRBV7-9 and TRBJ2-3; the match to TRBD2 covers 8 bases. CDR1 SEHNR and CDR2 FQNEAQ come from the germline V gene (reference sequence). The CDR3 runs to 14 residues. With V trimmed by 6 bases and J by 7 bases, 9 bases remained unmatched. The CDR3 bases are TGTGCCAGCAGAACCGGGAGGGTGTTGTATACGCAGTATTTT. Translation gives CASRTGRVLYTQYF. Drawing the rest from reference TRBV7-9 and TRBJ2-3, the complete variable domain is DTGVSQNPRHKITKRGQNVTFRCDPISEHNRLYWYRQTLGQGPEFLTYFQNEAQLEKSRLLSDRFSAERPKGSFSTLEIQRTEQGDSAMYLCASRTGRVLYTQYFGPGTRLTVL.

The table lists this clonotype with a few counts. As DNA, the CDR3 is TGTGCCAGCAGTTACCCGACAGGGAATGGAGCTTTCTTT. This translates into CASSYPTGNGAFF. V and J are TRBV6-5 and TRBJ1-1; TRBD1 matches 7 bases. The trim removed 2 bases at V and 10 bases at J, leaving 7 bases unmatched. This CDR3 comprises 13 residues. Per the germline V gene, CDR1 is MNHEY and CDR2 is SVGAGI.

This clonotype was detected ten times or more. CDR3 DNA: TGTGCCAGCAGGGGAGTAGAGGGCGAGCAGTACTTC. The encoded protein is CASRGVEGEQYF. The gene calls are TRBV28 and TRBJ2-7; possibly TRBD2 for D (5 bases). The CDR3 length is 12 residues. Trimming took off 6 bases at V and 6 bases at J, with 12 bases between the two ends. CDR1 and CDR2 (germline): MDHEN, SYDVKM.

V and J are TRBV10-3 and TRBJ2-7; D remains ambiguous. CDR3 length: 10 residues. The V gene's germline CDR1 is ENHRY and CDR2 SYGVKD. Trimming removed 7 bases from V and 2 bases from J, with 3 bases in between. The CDR3, as DNA: TGTGCCATCATGACCTACGAGCAGTACTTC. Amino acid sequence: CAIMTYEQYF.

This clonotype was detected only a few times. This chain joins TRBV2 and TRBJ1-1; D remains ambiguous. The CDR3 sequence is 13 residues long. Germline V gives CDR1 SNHLY, CDR2 FYNNEI. V was trimmed by 6 bases and J by 2 bases, leaving 10 bases between them. CDR3 nucleotides: TGTGCCAGCAGACCCGGCCCTAACACTGAAGCTTTCTTT. Amino acids: CASRPGPNTEAFF.

J is TRBJ2-3 and V is TRBV5-1; 9 nucleotides match TRBD2. The germline V gene has CDR1 SGHRS and CDR2 YFSETQ. The V gene end was trimmed by 6 bases and the J gene end by 4 bases; junction bases not matched to a gene: 15. There are 17 residues in the CDR3. CDR3 nucleotides: TGCGCCAGCAAGCCCGGGGCTAGCGGGGCCGGGGCAGATACGCAGTATTTT. It is translated as CASKPGASGAGADTQYF.